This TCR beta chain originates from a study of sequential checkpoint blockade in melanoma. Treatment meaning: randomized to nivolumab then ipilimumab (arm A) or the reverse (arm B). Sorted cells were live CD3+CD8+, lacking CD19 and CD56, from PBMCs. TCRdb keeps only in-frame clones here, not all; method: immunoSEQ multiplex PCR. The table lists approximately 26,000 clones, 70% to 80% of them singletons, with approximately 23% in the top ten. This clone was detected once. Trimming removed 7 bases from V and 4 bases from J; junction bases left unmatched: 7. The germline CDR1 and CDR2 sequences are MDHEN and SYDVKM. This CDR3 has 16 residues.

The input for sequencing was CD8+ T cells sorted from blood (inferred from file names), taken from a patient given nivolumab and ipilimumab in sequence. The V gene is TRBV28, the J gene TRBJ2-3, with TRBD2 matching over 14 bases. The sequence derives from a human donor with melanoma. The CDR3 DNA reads TGTGCCAGCACCGGGACTAGCGGGAGTTGGGCAGATACGCAGTATTTT. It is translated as CASTGTSGSWADTQYF. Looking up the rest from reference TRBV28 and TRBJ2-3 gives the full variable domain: DVKVTQSSRYLVKRTGEKVFLECVQDMDHENMFWYRQDPGLGLRLIYFSYDVKMKEKGDIPEGYSVSREKKERFSLILESASTNQTSMYLCASTGTSGSWADTQYFGPGTRLTVL.